One T cell receptor beta chain is described in this entry. The data stem from a study of blood T cell repertoires in COVID-19. Background on the study: Samples representing acute and convalescent COVID-19 were sourced from the United States, Italy and Spain. The analysed material was cDNA or gDNA that came from T cells, B-cell-depleted T cells, or PBMCs.

The protocol was immunoSEQ multiplex PCR, while the TCRdb copy is restricted to in-frame clones and leaves out a portion. The table shows some 11,000 clones, with about 90% occurring only once. After removal of 5 bases from V and 3 bases from J, the junction contained 19 bases not matched to a gene. The germline gives CDR1 MNHEY, CDR2 SVGEGT. This CDR3 is 20 amino acids long. The genes are TRBV6-2 or TRBV6-3 and TRBJ2-1; TRBD2 agrees at 10 bases. The sequence derives from an older woman with active COVID-19. Sequences were obtained from peripheral blood. As DNA, the CDR3 is TGTGCCAGCAGTACCCCCATACAAGTAGCGGGAGGTAGGAACTACAATGAGCAGTTCTTC. Translating gives CASSTPIQVAGGRNYNEQFF.